What follows is one TCR beta chain and its context. CDR1 is MNHNY, CDR2 SVGAGI, per germline (reference sequence). This CDR3 comprises 15 residues. Germline trimming cut 2 bases from V and 4 bases from J; bases unmatched to any gene: 4. The record originates from a study of blood T cell repertoires in COVID-19. Overall study: Donors in the United States, Italy and Spain gave samples during acute or convalescent COVID-19.

Per the original data handling: Reference gene primer amplification gave nucleated cell count estimates. Produced via immunoSEQ multiplex PCR; TCRdb's table is partial and in-frame only. The V and J calls and clone size were taken over from that table, and D and trimming were inferred from the DNA. The table has about 29,000 clones, approximately 87% seen once. The sequence was collected from a human donor with active COVID-19. The donor label of this sample is uncertain. Sequenced material: peripheral blood. The chain has TRBV6-6 and TRBJ2-3; 9 nucleotides line up with TRBD1. CDR3 DNA sequence: TGTGCCAGCAGTTACGCCCGACAGGGGGCAGATACGCAGTATTTT. The encoded protein is CASSYARQGADTQYF.